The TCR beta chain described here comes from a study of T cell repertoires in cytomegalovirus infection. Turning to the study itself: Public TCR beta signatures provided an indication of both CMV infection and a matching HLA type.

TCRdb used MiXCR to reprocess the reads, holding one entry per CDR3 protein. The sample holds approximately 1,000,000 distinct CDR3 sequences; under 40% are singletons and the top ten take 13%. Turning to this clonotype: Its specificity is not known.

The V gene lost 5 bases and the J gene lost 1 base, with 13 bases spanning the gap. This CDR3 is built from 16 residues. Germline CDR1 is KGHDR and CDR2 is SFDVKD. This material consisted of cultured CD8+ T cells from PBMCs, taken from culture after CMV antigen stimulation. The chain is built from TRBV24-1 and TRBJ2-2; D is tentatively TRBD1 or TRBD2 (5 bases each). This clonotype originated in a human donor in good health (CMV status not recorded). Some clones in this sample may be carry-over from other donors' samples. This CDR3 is CATSGFGDGNTGELFF. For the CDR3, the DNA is TGTGCCACCAGTGGATTCGGGGACGGGAACACCGGGGAGCTGTTTTTT.